The present T cell receptor beta chain was sequenced within a study of blood T cell repertoires in COVID-19. Study context: The United States, Italy and Spain provided the acute and convalescent COVID-19 samples.

Germline CDR1 is MDHEN and CDR2 is SYDVKM. The CDR3 is 15 amino acids. With 3 bases clipped from V and 1 base from J, the junction kept 5 bases outside the gene matches. How the authors handled the data: Estimated nucleated cell counts came from reference gene primer amplification. Sequenced by immunoSEQ multiplex PCR; TCRdb stores in-frame clones only, minus some. D and trimming come from the DNA, and the V and J calls and clone size come from that table. This table has 200,000 to 250,000 clones, just over 90% appearing once. The sample taken for sequencing was peripheral blood. This TCR came from a man between 25 and 39 years old with acute or convalescent COVID-19. This rearrangement joins TRBV28 to TRBJ2-7, with 8 bases matching TRBD1. Here the CDR3 reads CASSFVRGLSYEQYF. In nucleotides, the CDR3 is TGTGCCAGCAGTTTCGTCAGGGGGCTGTCCTACGAGCAGTACTTC.